This record looks at one T cell receptor beta chain sequence and its context. Its antigen remains unknown. This sample is drawn from a study of T cells in Graves' hyperthyroidism and ophthalmopathy. The overall study: The blood sample was taken at first diagnosis, before treatment began.

The investigators amplified TCR beta CDR3 regions from RNA transcripts. During a first-round RT-PCR of the TCR CDR3, the HTBI primer set was used. One entry per CDR3 protein results from TCRdb running MiXCR on the multiplex PCR reads. The sample holds approximately 610,000 distinct CDR3 sequences, over 15% seen once. Those with hyperthyroidism were 18 to 65 years old, newly diagnosed, and ill for under 2 months. Study observations and caveats: Ophthalmopathy was distinguished from stable hyperthyroidism by 13 V-J signatures. Median prediction lead before ophthalmopathy onset was around 6.9 months with the model.

This sequence originates from a woman in her late teens or twenties with Graves' hyperthyroidism. The sample was blood.

The CDR3, as DNA: TGTGCCAGCAGGCGAGAAGGGACAGGGGTTTCCGGGGAGCTGTTTTTT. It encodes CASRREGTGVSGELFF. The rearrangement links TRBV6-1 to TRBJ2-2; 10 nucleotides line up with TRBD1. V gave up 6 bases and J gave up 6 bases; unmatched junction bases: 10. The CDR3 sequence is 16 residues long. The germline gives CDR1 MNHNS, CDR2 SASEGT.